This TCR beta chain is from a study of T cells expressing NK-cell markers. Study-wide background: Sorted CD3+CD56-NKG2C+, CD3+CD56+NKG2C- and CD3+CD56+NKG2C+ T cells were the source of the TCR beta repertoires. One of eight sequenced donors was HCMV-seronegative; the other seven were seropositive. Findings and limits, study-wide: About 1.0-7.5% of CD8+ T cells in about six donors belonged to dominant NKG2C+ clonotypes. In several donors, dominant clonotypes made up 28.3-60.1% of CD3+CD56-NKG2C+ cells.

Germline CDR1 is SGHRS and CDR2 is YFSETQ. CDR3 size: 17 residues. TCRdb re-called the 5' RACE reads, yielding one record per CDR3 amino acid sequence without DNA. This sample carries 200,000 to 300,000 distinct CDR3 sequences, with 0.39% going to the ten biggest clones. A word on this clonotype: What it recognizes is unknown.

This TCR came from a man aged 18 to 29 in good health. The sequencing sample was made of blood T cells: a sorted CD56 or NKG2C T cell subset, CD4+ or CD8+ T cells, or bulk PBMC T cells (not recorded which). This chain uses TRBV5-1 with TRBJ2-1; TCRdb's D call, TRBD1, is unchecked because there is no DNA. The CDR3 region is CASSLKPRGFENNEQFF. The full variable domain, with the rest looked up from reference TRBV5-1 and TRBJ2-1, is KAGVTQTPRYLIKTRGQQVTLSCSPISGHRSVSWYQQTPGQGLQFLFEYFSETQRNKGNFPGRFSGRQFSNSRSEMNVSTLELGDSALYLCASSLKPRGFENNEQFFGPGTRLTVL.